Listed here is a single TCR beta chain. Its antigen is currently unknown. The record originates from a study of T cells after yellow fever vaccination. Study-wide results and limits: Post-booster repertoires contained most primary-vaccination clones again (roughly 97% CD4, about 90% CD8).

In making TCR cDNA, 5'RACE template switching added a universal primer site and UMIs to it. In TCRdb, the 5' RACE reads were re-called with MiXCR into one record per CDR3 protein. Here the sample spans approximately 300,000 distinct CDR3 sequences, roughly a tenth being singletons. Germline V CDR1 and CDR2: SGHTA, FQGTGA. This CDR3 spans 15 amino acids. Trimming shortened V by 1 base and J by 1 base, and 10 bases separated the two germline ends. This TCR was recovered from a man aged 18 to 35 who received the YFV17D yellow fever vaccine. Here the sequenced sample was CD4+ T cells sorted from PBMCs, taken 45 days after the yellow fever booster vaccination. This chain uses TRBV7-3 with TRBJ2-5, with D tentatively TRBD2 (6 bases). CDR3 loop: CASSLMGGAQETQYF. Written as DNA, the CDR3 is TGTGCCAGCAGCTTAATGGGCGGGGCCCAAGAGACCCAGTACTTC.